This T cell receptor (beta chain) is from a study of technical replicates of blood from a few donors. Here immunoSEQ multiplex PCR was the method, and the copy in TCRdb shows in-frame clones only, minus some. The profile shows around 57,000 clones, less than 95% of them singletons. Looked up from germline, CDR1 is SQVTM and CDR2 is ANQGSEA. The CDR3 has 15 residues. J lost 2 bases, V lost 4 bases, and 10 bases had no gene match. This clone has a single count. This sequence was found in a human donor in good health. The V gene is TRBV29-1, the J gene TRBJ2-7, with 8 bases identical to TRBD1. Material: T cells isolated from PBMCs. The CDR3 loop reads CSVGGTGTSTYEQYF. CDR3 coding DNA: TGCAGCGTTGGGGGGACAGGTACCTCGACCTACGAGCAGTACTTC.